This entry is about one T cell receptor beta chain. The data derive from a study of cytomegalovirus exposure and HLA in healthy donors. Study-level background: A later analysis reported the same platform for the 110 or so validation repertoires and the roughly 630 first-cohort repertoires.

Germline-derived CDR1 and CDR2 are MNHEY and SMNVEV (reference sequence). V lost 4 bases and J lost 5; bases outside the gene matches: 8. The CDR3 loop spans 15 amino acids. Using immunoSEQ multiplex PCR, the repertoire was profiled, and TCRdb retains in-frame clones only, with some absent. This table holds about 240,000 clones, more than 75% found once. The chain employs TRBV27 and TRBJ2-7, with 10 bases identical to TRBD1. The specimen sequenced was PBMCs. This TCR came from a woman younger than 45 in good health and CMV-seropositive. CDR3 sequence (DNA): TGTGCCAGCAGTTCTCGACAGGGGGCAGGCCACGAGCAGTACTTC. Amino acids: CASSSRQGAGHEQYF.